The 31 T cell receptor beta chains listed next were all sequenced from one sample in a study of identical twins. TCRdb independently ran MiXCR on the 5' RACE reads; one entry per CDR3 protein. The sample lists just under 550,000 distinct CDR3 sequences, about 15% occurring once. The sample also formed part of further work on yellow fever vaccine responses in identical twins.

The sample comprised CD4+ T cells sorted from blood. The receptors originated from a woman between 18 and 29 years old in good health.

This clonotype has just one count. The J gene is TRBJ1-6, the V gene TRBV9; 7 positions agree with TRBD1. The V gene end was trimmed by 3 bases and the J gene end by 6 bases; junction bases not matched to a gene: 9. Germline V gives CDR1 SGDLS, CDR2 YYNGEE. This CDR3 is 16 amino acids long. As DNA, the CDR3 is TGTGCCAGCAGCGCCTTGGGGGACAGCATTAATTCACCCCTCCACTTT. It encodes CASSALGDSINSPLHF. Full variable domain (remainder filled in from reference TRBV9 and TRBJ1-6): DSGVTQTPKHLITATGQRVTLRCSPRSGDLSVYWYQQSLDQGLQFLIQYYNGEERAKGNILERFSAQQFPDLHSELNLSSLELGDSALYFCASSALGDSINSPLHFGNGTRLTVT.

This clonotype was observed a handful of times. The chain carries TRBV24-1 and TRBJ1-2, with no clear D. The CDR3 runs to 14 residues. CDR1 and CDR2 (germline): KGHDR, SFDVKD. V was clipped by 3 bases and J by 7 bases, with 14 bases between them. CDR3 DNA sequence: TGTGCCACCAGTGATCCCGGCCAGGAGGGTGGCTACACCTTC. Translation gives CATSDPGQEGGYTF.

The chain joins TRBV29-1 to TRBJ1-1; perhaps TRBD1 as D (5 bases). Per the germline V gene, CDR1 is SQVTM and CDR2 is ANQGSEA. The germline V and J ends were trimmed by 7 bases and 1 base, with 13 bases remaining between them. The length of the CDR3 is 13 residues. The CDR3 loop is CSGRGPENTEAFF. CDR3 nucleotide sequence: TGCAGCGGCCGGGGCCCAGAGAACACTGAAGCTTTCTTT. The whole variable domain, remainder taken from reference TRBV29-1 and TRBJ1-1, is SAVISQKPSRDICQRGTSLTIQCQVDSQVTMMFWYRQQPGQSLTLIATANQGSEATYESGFVIDKFPISRPNLTFSTLTVSNMSPEDSSIYLCSGRGPENTEAFFGQGTRLTVV.

This clonotype was seen only a few times. The chain couples TRBV3-1 to TRBJ1-4, with D unclear. V was pared by 3 bases and J by 8 bases, with 10 bases between. CDR1 is LGHDT, CDR2 YNNKEL, per germline (reference sequence). This CDR3 contains 13 residues. For the CDR3, the DNA is TGTGCCAGCAGCCATTCCGTAGAGGAAAAACTGTTTTTT. Protein sequence: CASSHSVEEKLFF.

The chain combines TRBV6-1 with TRBJ1-1; maybe TRBD1 (6 bases). CDR3 length: 15 residues. CDR1 and CDR2 from the germline V gene are MNHNS and SASEGT. Between the trimmed V and J ends, which lost 5 bases and 5 bases, there was a span of 18 bases. CDR3 protein: CASSPVAGGLTEAFF. CDR3 DNA: TGTGCCAGCAGTCCCGTGGCGGGGGGCTTGACTGAAGCTTTCTTT.

The chain couples TRBV11-2 to TRBJ2-6, with D unresolved. The V gene's germline CDR1 is SGHAT and CDR2 FQNNGV. Trimming shortened V by 8 bases and J by 1 base, and 3 bases separated the two germline ends. This CDR3 has 12 residues. The CDR3, as DNA: TGTGCCAGCCAGTCTGGGGCCAACGTCCTGACTTTC. Protein product: CASQSGANVLTF.

The chain has TRBV28 and TRBJ2-7; 11 positions agree with TRBD2. The length of the CDR3 is 19 residues. The trim removed 6 bases at V and 3 bases at J, leaving 19 bases unmatched. Germline assignment: CDR1 MDHEN and CDR2 SYDVKM. The CDR3 coding sequence is TGTGCCAGCAGCCCGGGGACTAGCGGACGACACAAAACCTTCTACGAGCAGTACTTC. It specifies CASSPGTSGRHKTFYEQYF.

This sequence joins TRBV29-1 and TRBJ2-1; D remains unclear. Trimming removed 3 bases from V and 10 bases from J, with 10 bases in between. Per germline, CDR1 SQVTM and CDR2 ANQGSEA. The CDR3 is 11 amino acids. The CDR3, as DNA: TGCAGCGTTGAGAAGGAGTGGGAGCAGTTCTTC. Protein sequence: CSVEKEWEQFF.

This clonotype has a handful of counts. The chain recombines TRBV20-1 with TRBJ2-3; 8 bases align to TRBD2. Germline V lookup: CDR1 DFQATT, CDR2 SNEGSKA (reference sequence). Trimming cost V 3 bases and J 3 bases; bases outside gene matches: 8. CDR3 length: 15 residues. CDR3: CSASNLGTRTDTQYF. CDR3 coding DNA: TGCAGTGCTAGTAATTTAGGGACTAGGACAGATACGCAGTATTTT.

This clonotype was seen a handful of times. The chain joins TRBV5-1 to TRBJ2-1, with TRBD2 matching 8 bases. The CDR3 runs to 16 residues. The ends lost 3 bases at V and 2 bases at J; junction bases unmatched: 7. Germline CDR1 SGHRS, CDR2 YFSETQ. DNA for the CDR3: TGCGCCAGCAGCTCGGGAGGGGGTGGTCCCTACAATGAGCAGTTCTTC. This sequence encodes CASSSGGGGPYNEQFF.

The rearrangement links TRBV5-1 to TRBJ2-7; 8 nucleotides agree with TRBD1. This CDR3 is 16 amino acids long. V dropped 4 bases and J dropped 0; count of bases not matched to a gene: 9. Germline V lookup: CDR1 SGHRS, CDR2 YFSETQ. The CDR3 nucleotides read TGCGCCAGCAGCCCGATCGGACAGGGCGGCTCCTACGAGCAGTACTTC. Translation: CASSPIGQGGSYEQYF.

This clonotype came up a few times. Written as DNA, the CDR3 is TGTGCCAGCAGCGCCGACATTGGGACTAGCGGGAGCCACTCCTACGAGCAGTACTTC. Translating gives CASSADIGTSGSHSYEQYF. The chain joins TRBV11-2 to TRBJ2-7, with 14 bases identical to TRBD2. V shed 5 bases, J shed 0 bases, and the junction held 12 bases outside the gene matches. Germline V gene data show CDR1 as SGHAT and CDR2 as FQNNGV. The CDR3 consists of 19 residues. Complete variable domain (other parts from reference TRBV11-2 and TRBJ2-7): EAGVAQSPRYKIIEKRQSVAFWCNPISGHATLYWYQQILGQGPKLLIQFQNNGVVDDSQLPKDRFSAERLKGVDSTLKIQPAKLEDSAVYLCASSADIGTSGSHSYEQYFGPGTRLTVT.

The table lists this clonotype with a count of one. The chain recombines TRBV20-1 with TRBJ2-1, with TRBD2 matching over 12 bases. The germline V gene has CDR1 DFQATT and CDR2 SNEGSKA (reference sequence). V shed 5 bases and J 0 bases; nucleotides not matched to a gene: 17. This CDR3 has 20 residues. The DNA of the CDR3 is TGCAGTGCTCCCCACCCACTGACTAGCGGGGGCTCCAGCTCCTACAATGAGCAGTTCTTC. Protein: CSAPHPLTSGGSSSYNEQFF.

This clonotype was picked up a small number of times. The rearrangement links TRBV12-3 or TRBV12-4 to TRBJ2-5; 11 bases map to TRBD2. J gave up 5 bases and V 1 base, and 9 bases lay outside the gene matches. The length of the CDR3 is 17 residues. The CDR3 DNA follows: TGTGCCAGCAGTTTAGATGGGACTAGCGGTGGAAGGGAGACCCAGTACTTC. Protein sequence: CASSLDGTSGGRETQYF.

The V and J genes are TRBV4-2 and TRBJ2-3, with 12 bases that match TRBD2. The CDR3 contains 17 residues. The ends lost 3 bases at V and 1 base at J; junction bases unmatched: 5. The germline V gene encodes CDR1 LGHNA and CDR2 YNFKEQ. In DNA, the CDR3 is TGTGCCAGCAGCCAGGGCGGACTAGCGGGACGCACAGATACGCAGTATTTT. Its translation: CASSQGGLAGRTDTQYF.

This chain connects TRBV3-1 to TRBJ2-5; 10 positions match TRBD2. The CDR3 has 16 residues. After removal of 0 bases from V and 5 bases from J, the junction contained 6 bases not matched to a gene. The germline gives CDR1 LGHDT, CDR2 YNNKEL (reference sequence). In nucleotides, the CDR3 is TGTGCCAGCAGCCAAGAGCAGCGGGGGGGCCGGGAGACCCAGTACTTC. Its translation: CASSQEQRGGRETQYF.

The J gene is TRBJ1-2, the V gene TRBV2, with TRBD1 identical over 11 bases. V lost 9 bases, J lost 5 bases, and 8 bases stayed unmatched. CDR3 size: 14 residues. In germline, CDR1 is SNHLY, CDR2 FYNNEI. This CDR3 is CARSGQGARYGYTF. Written as DNA, the CDR3 is TGTGCCAGATCAGGACAGGGGGCGCGTTATGGCTACACCTTC.

The chain couples TRBV11-2 to TRBJ2-3; D may be TRBD1 or TRBD2 (5 bases each). Trimming took off 1 base at V and 6 bases at J, with 14 bases between the two ends. Per germline, CDR1 SGHAT and CDR2 FQNNGV. CDR3 length equals 15 residues. The CDR3 sequence is CASSLVPGRVDTQYF. The CDR3 coding sequence is TGTGCCAGCAGCTTAGTTCCAGGGCGGGTGGATACGCAGTATTTT.

This clonotype has a handful of counts. The rearrangement links TRBV7-8 to TRBJ2-5, with 12 bases that match TRBD2. Germline V gene sequence: CDR1 SGHVS, CDR2 FQNEAQ. The CDR3 length is 16 residues. With 5 bases clipped from V and 5 bases from J, the junction kept 9 bases outside the gene matches. In DNA, the CDR3 is TGTGCCAGCAGCCCGCGTGCTAGCGGGGGGGTGGAGACCCAGTACTTC. Amino acid sequence: CASSPRASGGVETQYF.

With regard to this clonotype: A much larger clonotype is one base distant, so this may be a read error. This chain links TRBV12-3 or TRBV12-4 with TRBJ2-2; perhaps TRBD2 as D (6 bases). This CDR3 is 14 amino acids long. Written as DNA, the CDR3 is TGTGCCAGCAGTCCCCGGACTAACACCGGGAAGCTGTTTTTT. It codes for CASSPRTNTGKLFF.

V usage is TRBV20-1 and J usage is TRBJ2-4; TRBD2 is a possible D gene (6 bases). This CDR3 has 12 amino acids. With 3 bases removed from V and 8 bases from J, the gap between germline ends came to 11 bases. Germline-derived CDR1 and CDR2 are DFQATT and SNEGSKA (reference sequence). DNA for the CDR3: TGCAGTGCTAGTCGTTCGGGGGACATTCAGTACTTC. Protein: CSASRSGDIQYF.

This sequence joins TRBV10-3 and TRBJ2-7; 10 positions agree with TRBD1. This CDR3 region has 15 residues. CDR1 is ENHRY, CDR2 SYGVKD, per germline. With V trimmed by 7 bases and J by 3 bases, 9 bases remained unmatched. The CDR3 DNA reads TGTGCCATCAAAAGTACGGGACAGGGGAACTACGAGCAGTACTTC. Translation gives CAIKSTGQGNYEQYF.

This sequence joins TRBV5-5 and TRBJ2-1, with 12 positions matching TRBD2. Trimming removed 2 bases from V and 7 bases from J; junction bases left unmatched: 7. CDR1 and CDR2 from the germline V gene are SGHKS and YYEKEE (reference sequence). The CDR3 contains 16 residues. CDR3 DNA sequence: TGTGCCAGCAGCTTTGGGGGACTAGCGGGTCCGAATGAGCAGTTCTTC. It yields the protein CASSFGGLAGPNEQFF.

A few counts support this clonotype. The chain carries TRBV7-8 and TRBJ2-7; no clear D gene. Germline V gives CDR1 SGHVS, CDR2 FQNEAQ. The CDR3 consists of 14 residues. Trimming stripped 7 bases from V and 1 base from J, with 14 bases between. The CDR3 bases are TGTGCCAGCACCTCCCCCCCGCTTTCCTACGAGCAGTACTTC. Protein sequence: CASTSPPLSYEQYF.

This rearrangement joins TRBV3-1 to TRBJ2-1; 8 nucleotides line up with TRBD2. Trimming at V came to 1 base and at J to 5 bases, leaving 7 bases not matched to a gene. Germline V CDR1 and CDR2: LGHDT, YNNKEL (reference sequence). The CDR3 is 16 amino acids. This CDR3 is CASSQVLRGAHNEQFF. CDR3 DNA: TGTGCCAGCAGCCAAGTATTGCGGGGGGCCCACAATGAGCAGTTCTTC.

V is TRBV20-1 and J is TRBJ2-7; D not resolved. Trimming cost V 0 bases and J 2 bases, with 5 bases left between them. The CDR3 has 12 amino acids. The germline gives CDR1 DFQATT, CDR2 SNEGSKA (reference sequence). CDR3 in DNA: TGCAGTGCTAGAGATCACACCTACGAGCAGTACTTC. Protein: CSARDHTYEQYF.

This clonotype was counted only a few times. The J gene is TRBJ2-1, the V gene TRBV12-3 or TRBV12-4; 8 bases match TRBD1. The J segment lost 14 bases and the V segment lost 6 bases, leaving 6 bases of the junction unmatched. This CDR3 spans 11 amino acids. The CDR3 sequence is CASRVDRGEFF. The CDR3 bases are TGTGCCAGCAGAGTAGACAGGGGCGAGTTCTTC.

The CDR3: CASSPADRGNYEQYF. DNA for the CDR3: TGTGCCAGCAGTCCCGCGGACAGGGGGAACTACGAGCAGTACTTC. The chain is built from TRBV6-1 and TRBJ2-7, with 10 bases identical to TRBD1. Germline CDR1 MNHNS, CDR2 SASEGT. This CDR3 comprises 15 residues. J gave up 3 bases and V 5 bases, and 7 bases lay outside the gene matches.

This chain connects TRBV29-1 to TRBJ2-7; 12 bases align to TRBD2. The V segment lost 4 bases and the J segment 5 bases; nucleotides outside the gene matches: 9. CDR3 length equals 15 residues. The germline V gene has CDR1 SQVTM and CDR2 ANQGSEA. The CDR3 DNA reads TGCAGCGTTGGGCCCTTGACTAGCGGGAGTAACGAGCAGTACTTC. It is translated as CSVGPLTSGSNEQYF.

This clonotype was found a few times. J is TRBJ1-2 and V is TRBV9; 7 nucleotides agree with TRBD1. The length of the CDR3 is 13 residues. V shed 4 bases and J 5 bases; nucleotides not matched to a gene: 5. Germline V CDR1 and CDR2: SGDLS, YYNGEE. The CDR3 region is CASSPQTGYGYTF. In DNA form, the CDR3 reads TGTGCCAGCAGCCCCCAGACAGGGTATGGCTACACCTTC.

J is TRBJ2-5 and V is TRBV6-4; TRBD1 agrees at 12 bases. V dropped 3 bases and J dropped 5; count of bases not matched to a gene: 1. The germline V gene has CDR1 MRHNA and CDR2 SNTAGT. This CDR3 is built from 14 residues. The DNA of the CDR3 is TGTGCCAGCAGTGAGGGACAGGGGGCTGAGACCCAGTACTTC. Protein: CASSEGQGAETQYF.